The clone carrying this T cell receptor (beta chain) was detected ten times or more. TCRdb itself ran the 5' RACE reads through MiXCR, one entry per CDR3 protein. The repertoire has around 110,000 distinct CDR3 sequences, 12% of them found once; the top ten carry 16%. The sample originates from a study of spatial heterogeneity in lung cancer. Study as a whole: Available follow-up PBMC samples, collected a median of about two years post-resection, were sequenced.

Time point described: blood at routine non-recurrence follow-up after resection. The authors sequenced whole RNA from tumor, nontumor lung or frozen PBMC without sorting. Looked up from germline, CDR1 is SGHNT and CDR2 is YYREEE (reference sequence). Between the trimmed V and J ends, which lost 4 bases and 7 bases, there was a span of 15 bases. CDR3 size: 13 residues. The TCR sequence derives from a male donor with early-stage non-small cell lung cancer. The V call is TRBV5-4, the J call TRBJ2-7; D assignment may be TRBD1 or TRBD2 (5 bases each). Sample: PBMCs, taken at follow-up. The CDR3 region is CASSRDPSREQYF. CDR3 sequence (DNA): TGTGCCAGCAGCCGGGACCCTTCGAGGGAGCAGTACTTC.